This T cell receptor beta chain was identified in a study of blood T cell repertoires in COVID-19. In the study overall: T cells, B-cell-depleted T cells, or PBMCs supplied cDNA or gDNA.

CDR1 is MDHEN and CDR2 is SYDVKM in the germline V gene. Trimming took off 8 bases at V and 0 bases at J, with 17 bases between the two ends. The CDR3 totals 15 residues. Authors' methods: Amplified reference gene primers provided the basis for estimating nucleated cell counts. Using immunoSEQ multiplex PCR, the repertoire was profiled, and TCRdb retains in-frame clones only, with some absent. V, J and clone size derive from that table, while D and trimming were established from the DNA sequence. The sample includes under 95,000 clones, roughly four fifths of them seen just once. The genes are TRBV28 and TRBJ2-7; D may be TRBD1 (5 bases). The sequencing input was peripheral blood. This clonotype was sampled from a woman over 75 with acute or convalescent COVID-19. CDR3 protein: CASGQTQGLSYEQYF. DNA of the CDR3: TGTGCCAGCGGCCAGACCCAGGGCCTCTCCTACGAGCAGTACTTC. Full variable domain (outside the CDR3, taken from reference TRBV28 and TRBJ2-7): DVKVTQSSRYLVKRTGEKVFLECVQDMDHENMFWYRQDPGLGLRLIYFSYDVKMKEKGDIPEGYSVSREKKERFSLILESASTNQTSMYLCASGQTQGLSYEQYFGPGTRLTVT.